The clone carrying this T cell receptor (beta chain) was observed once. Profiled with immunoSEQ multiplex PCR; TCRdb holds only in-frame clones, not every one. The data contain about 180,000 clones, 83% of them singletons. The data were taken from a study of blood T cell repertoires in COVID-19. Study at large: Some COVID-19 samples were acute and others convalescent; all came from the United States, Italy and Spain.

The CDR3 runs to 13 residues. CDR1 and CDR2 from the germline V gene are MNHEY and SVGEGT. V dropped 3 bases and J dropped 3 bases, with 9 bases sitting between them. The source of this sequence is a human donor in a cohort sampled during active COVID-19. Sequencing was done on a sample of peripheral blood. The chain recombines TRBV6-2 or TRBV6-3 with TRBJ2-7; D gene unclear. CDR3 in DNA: TGTGCCAGCAGTTATAATTACTTCTACGAGCAGTACTTC. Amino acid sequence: CASSYNYFYEQYF.